The TCR beta chain described here comes from a study of graft-versus-host responses after intestinal transplantation. TCRdb's table, derived via immunoSEQ multiplex PCR, lists solely in-frame clones and lacks some. Among under 95,000 clones, about 88% were seen once, and the ten largest hold more than 0.25%. This CDR3 is built from 15 residues. The V and J ends lost 4 bases and 1 base, in that order; junction bases with no gene match: 3. Looked up from germline, CDR1 is LNHNV and CDR2 is YYDKDF (reference sequence). Details on this clone: Its target is not known.

The chain recombines TRBV15 with TRBJ2-3, with 9 bases lining up with TRBD2. The origin of this receptor is a human donor who was the organ donor for an intestinal transplant. Sequencing was performed on unstimulated CD4+ T cells sorted from spleen or lymph node cells, taken before transplant. The CDR3 DNA sequence: TGTGCCACCAGCACGCTAGCGGGGCGCACAGATACGCAGTATTTT. Its protein product is CATSTLAGRTDTQYF. The full variable domain, rest sourced from reference TRBV15 and TRBJ2-3, is DAMVIQNPRYQVTQFGKPVTLSCSQTLNHNVMYWYQQKSSQAPKLLFHYYDKDFNNEADTPDNFQSRRPNTSFCFLDIRSPGLGDTAMYLCATSTLAGRTDTQYFGPGTRLTVL.